Following are 21 T cell receptor beta chains from one sample sequenced in a study of cytomegalovirus exposure and HLA in healthy donors. Sequencing was performed with immunoSEQ multiplex PCR; in TCRdb, only in-frame clones are kept and a portion is missing. The sample shows under 250,000 clones, roughly 81% of them seen only once. Sequencing used PBMCs. The receptors here all came from a woman aged 25 to 39 in good health and CMV-seronegative.

This clone has more than one count but fewer than ten. V usage is TRBV4-1 and J usage is TRBJ2-2; D unclear. The germline V gene has CDR1 MGHRA and CDR2 YSYEKL. V shed 3 bases and J shed 1 base, with 6 bases lying between them. CDR3 length equals 14 residues. This CDR3 is CASSHSQNTGELFF. As DNA, the CDR3 is TGCGCCAGCAGCCATAGCCAGAACACCGGGGAGCTGTTTTTT.

The chain is built from TRBV30 and TRBJ1-1; TRBD1 matches 9 bases. The junction had 14 bases not matched to a gene; V was cut back by 8 bases and J by 4 bases. This CDR3 has 15 residues. The germline gives CDR1 GTSNPN, CDR2 SVGIG (reference sequence). CDR3 sequence (DNA): TGTGCCCACCTTCCAACAGGGGGCTCGAGCACTGAAGCTTTCTTT. This translates into CAHLPTGGSSTEAFF. Complete variable domain (other parts from reference TRBV30 and TRBJ1-1): SQTIHQWPATLVQPVGSPLSLECTVEGTSNPNLYWYRQAAGRGLQLLFYSVGIGQISSEVPQNLSASRPQDRQFILSSKKLLLSDSGFYLCAHLPTGGSSTEAFFGQGTRLTVV.

The V gene is TRBV7-2, the J gene TRBJ2-7; TRBD1 might be the D (6 bases). Germline V gives CDR1 SGHTA, CDR2 FQGNSA. The CDR3 loop spans 12 amino acids. The V end was cut by 5 bases, the J end by 7 bases, with 12 bases between. In DNA, the CDR3 is TGTGCCAGCAGCCGACAGGCGAGAGAGCAGTACTTC. Amino acid sequence: CASSRQAREQYF. The variable domain in full, completed from reference TRBV7-2 and TRBJ2-7, reads GAGVSQSPSNKVTEKGKDVELRCDPISGHTALYWYRQSLGQGLEFLIYFQGNSAPDKSGLPSDRFSAERTGGSVSTLTIQRTQQEDSAVYLCASSRQAREQYFGPGTRLTVT.

This clone appeared a few times. The chain recombines TRBV7-9 with TRBJ1-2, with 9 positions matching TRBD1. The CDR3 consists of 14 residues. Trimming removed 1 base from V and 6 bases from J; junction bases left unmatched: 3. Germline CDR1 and CDR2: SEHNR and FQNEAQ (reference sequence). CDR3 protein: CASSLVGQGNGYTF. CDR3 sequence (DNA): TGTGCCAGCAGCTTAGTGGGACAGGGTAATGGCTACACCTTC.

The V gene is TRBV30, the J gene TRBJ2-7; D is perhaps TRBD2 (6 bases). Germline CDR1 and CDR2: GTSNPN and SVGIG (reference sequence). This CDR3 comprises 15 residues. Trimming pared 1 base from V and 0 bases from J, leaving 13 bases between. The CDR3 nucleotides read TGTGCCTGGAGTGGGGGGGAGCAGGGCTCCTACGAGCAGTACTTC. The encoded protein is CAWSGGEQGSYEQYF.

The chain recombines TRBV9 with TRBJ1-2; D is undetermined. The CDR3 sequence is 16 residues long. Germline values: CDR1 SGDLS, CDR2 YYNGEE. V lost 3 bases and J lost 6, with 21 bases in between. Here the CDR3 reads CASSGSLQAHTDGYTF. In nucleotides, the CDR3 is TGTGCCAGCAGCGGCTCTCTTCAGGCCCATACGGATGGCTACACCTTC.

The V call is TRBV5-1, the J call TRBJ1-1; no clear D. Germline V gene lookup returns CDR1 SGHRS and CDR2 YFSETQ. The V and J ends lost 2 bases and 1 base respectively, with 6 bases between them. This CDR3 region has 13 residues. CDR3 coding DNA: TGCGCCAGCAGCTTTGCAGGGAACACTGAAGCTTTCTTT. As protein: CASSFAGNTEAFF.

This chain joins TRBV12-5 and TRBJ2-7; D is ambiguous. V lost 0 bases and J 0 bases, leaving 12 bases between the germline ends. Germline values: CDR1 LGHNT, CDR2 FRNRAP. The CDR3 consists of 16 residues. CDR3 in DNA: TGTGCTAGTGGTTTGGTCGACCGGGTCCTCTCCTACGAGCAGTACTTC. Its translation is CASGLVDRVLSYEQYF.

The chain employs TRBV7-2 and TRBJ1-1; D not resolved. The CDR3 is made up of 12 amino acids. Germline values: CDR1 SGHTA, CDR2 FQGNSA. The V and J ends lost 0 bases and 7 bases respectively, with 6 bases between them. CDR3 DNA sequence: TGTGCCAGCAGCTTAGCCAGACTTGAAGCTTTCTTT. Its protein product is CASSLARLEAFF.

V is TRBV5-1 and J is TRBJ2-3, with 9 bases fitting TRBD2. Germline V CDR1 and CDR2: SGHRS, YFSETQ. V lost 3 bases and J lost 0; bases outside the gene matches: 2. CDR3 length equals 15 residues. The CDR3 DNA follows: TGCGCCAGCAGCTGGGGACTAGCCAGCACAGATACGCAGTATTTT. It encodes CASSWGLASTDTQYF.

The chain combines TRBV6-5 with TRBJ1-4; maybe TRBD1 (6 bases). The ends were cut back, 4 bases at V and 7 bases at J, with 19 bases in the middle. Germline V gives CDR1 MNHEY, CDR2 SVGAGI. The CDR3 has 16 amino acids. The CDR3 coding sequence is TGTGCCAGCAGTTCAGGACAAGGGGACAAGAGTGAAAAACTGTTTTTT. It encodes CASSSGQGDKSEKLFF.

This clone was found once. The J gene is TRBJ2-2, the V gene TRBV28, with D tentatively TRBD2 (6 bases). The CDR3 loop spans 16 amino acids. The V end lost 5 bases, the J end lost 5 bases, and 18 bases lay between the germline ends. Looked up from germline, CDR1 is MDHEN and CDR2 is SYDVKM. The CDR3 region has the DNA TGTGCCAGCAGTGCTCCTCGGACGGAGGGGACCGGGGAGCTGTTTTTT. Amino acids: CASSAPRTEGTGELFF.

This chain's CDR3 is CASSRLAGAYNEQFF. CDR3 DNA: TGTGCCAGCAGCCGCCTAGCGGGAGCCTACAATGAGCAGTTCTTC. This chain connects TRBV7-9 to TRBJ2-1; 10 bases align to TRBD2. The J segment lost 2 bases and the V segment lost 5 bases, leaving 3 bases of the junction unmatched. This CDR3 is 15 amino acids long. The germline gives CDR1 SEHNR, CDR2 FQNEAQ (reference sequence). The full variable domain, rest sourced from reference TRBV7-9 and TRBJ2-1, is DTGVSQNPRHKITKRGQNVTFRCDPISEHNRLYWYRQTLGQGPEFLTYFQNEAQLEKSRLLSDRFSAERPKGSFSTLEIQRTEQGDSAMYLCASSRLAGAYNEQFFGPGTRLTVL.

In its sample, this clone was seen once. The chain joins TRBV9 to TRBJ2-2, with 9 bases identical to TRBD1. The ends lost 3 bases at V and 2 bases at J; junction bases unmatched: 8. The CDR3 is 17 residues long. Germline V gene sequence: CDR1 SGDLS, CDR2 YYNGEE. The CDR3 sequence: CASSGRGQGSNTGELFF. The CDR3 DNA reads TGTGCCAGCAGCGGGAGGGGACAGGGCTCTAACACCGGGGAGCTGTTTTTT.

Written as DNA, the CDR3 is TGTGCCAGCAGCCAAGACGTATCGGCTAGCGGGAGTAGCGACATTCAGTACTTC. Its translation: CASSQDVSASGSSDIQYF. The chain joins TRBV4-2 to TRBJ2-4; TRBD2 matches at 10 bases. The CDR3 covers 18 residues. V trimming: 0 bases; J trimming: 8 bases; junction bases outside the gene matches: 13. Germline-derived CDR1 and CDR2 are LGHNA and YNFKEQ.

The chain joins TRBV5-1 to TRBJ2-5; possible D gene TRBD1, 6 bases. V lost 4 bases, J lost 1 base, and 11 bases lay in between. Germline-derived CDR1 and CDR2 are SGHRS and YFSETQ. The CDR3 covers 14 residues. CDR3 amino acids: CASSGGQSQETQYF. CDR3 coding DNA: TGCGCCAGCAGCGGAGGACAGTCCCAAGAGACCCAGTACTTC.

The V gene is TRBV4-1, the J gene TRBJ2-7; D is uncertain. The germline CDR1 and CDR2 sequences are MGHRA and YSYEKL. The CDR3 is 12 amino acids. Trimming cost V 5 bases and J 0 bases, with 5 bases left between them. The CDR3 DNA reads as TGCGCCAGCAGCGGCTTCTCCTACGAGCAGTACTTC. It specifies CASSGFSYEQYF.

This sequence joins TRBV6-1 and TRBJ1-5; D is unresolved. Germline-derived CDR1 and CDR2 are MNHNS and SASEGT. The CDR3 is 15 amino acids. Trimming took off 7 bases at V and 4 bases at J, with 17 bases between the two ends. This chain's CDR3 is CASKREDWSNQPQHF. The CDR3 coding sequence is TGTGCCAGCAAACGGGAGGACTGGTCGAATCAGCCCCAGCATTTT.

The CDR3 DNA follows: TGTGCCAGCAGTGAGGGTAGCCTAGTTAGCAATCAGCCCCAGCATTTT. Its translation is CASSEGSLVSNQPQHF. The chain has TRBV2 and TRBJ1-5, with D unresolved. V was trimmed by 3 bases and J by 0 bases, leaving 12 bases between them. The germline V gene has CDR1 SNHLY and CDR2 FYNNEI. The CDR3 runs 16 residues.

V usage is TRBV7-2 and J usage is TRBJ2-3, with D perhaps TRBD2 (6 bases). Trimming took off 3 bases at V and 9 bases at J, with 16 bases between the two ends. Germline CDR1 is SGHTA and CDR2 is FQGNSA. This CDR3 contains 14 residues. The CDR3 reads CASSLRDLGVTQYF. In DNA, the CDR3 is TGTGCCAGCAGCTTGCGGGACCTCGGGGTGACGCAGTATTTT.

The chain uses TRBV6-6 and TRBJ2-3, with a possible D match to TRBD1 (6 bases). V was trimmed by 0 bases and J by 8 bases, leaving 18 bases between them. CDR1 is MNHNY, CDR2 SVGAGI, per germline (reference sequence). The CDR3 length is 16 residues. The DNA for the CDR3 is TGTGCCAGCAGTTACTCGAGACAGGTCGTCTTGAGTACGCAGTATTTT. Its protein is CASSYSRQVVLSTQYF.